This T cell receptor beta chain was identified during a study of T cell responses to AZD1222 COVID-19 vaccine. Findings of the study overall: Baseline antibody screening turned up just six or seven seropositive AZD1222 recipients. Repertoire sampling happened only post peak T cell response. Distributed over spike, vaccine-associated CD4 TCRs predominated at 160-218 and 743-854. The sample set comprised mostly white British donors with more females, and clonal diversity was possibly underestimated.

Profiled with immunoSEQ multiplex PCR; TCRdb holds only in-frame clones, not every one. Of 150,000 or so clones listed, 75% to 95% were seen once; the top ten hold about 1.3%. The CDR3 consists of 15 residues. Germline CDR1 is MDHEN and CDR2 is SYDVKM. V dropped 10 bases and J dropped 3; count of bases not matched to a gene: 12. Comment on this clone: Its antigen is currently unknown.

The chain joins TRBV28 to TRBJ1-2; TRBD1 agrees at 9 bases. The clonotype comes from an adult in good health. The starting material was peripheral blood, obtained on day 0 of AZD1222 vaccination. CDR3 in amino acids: CATLYPGQGHYGYTF. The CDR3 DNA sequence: TGTGCCACCCTATACCCGGGACAGGGTCACTATGGCTACACCTTC.